What follows are 9 T cell receptor beta chains derived from one specimen sequenced in a study of cytomegalovirus exposure and HLA in healthy donors. The study ran its PCR with 60 Vbeta and 13 Jbeta primers. The method was immunoSEQ multiplex PCR; TCRdb's version includes in-frame clones alone and lacks a portion of them. The sample carries 130,000 or so clones, 75% to 80% recorded once. What was sequenced was PBMCs. These receptors were taken from a female donor in good health and CMV-seronegative.

The chain is built from TRBV29-1 and TRBJ1-5; D is perhaps TRBD1 (5 bases). This CDR3 spans 13 amino acids. The germline gives CDR1 SQVTM, CDR2 ANQGSEA. V dropped 4 bases and J dropped 5 bases, with 12 bases sitting between them. The CDR3 region is CSVAQGEYQPQHF. CDR3 DNA sequence: TGCAGCGTTGCTCAAGGGGAATATCAGCCCCAGCATTTT.

This chain joins TRBV5-1 and TRBJ2-7; the D gene is possibly TRBD1 (5 bases). CDR3 length: 15 amino acids. Trimming pared 1 base from V and 5 bases from J, leaving 16 bases between. Germline CDR1 is SGHRS and CDR2 is YFSETQ. In DNA form, the CDR3 reads TGCGCCAGCAGCTTGACGATTAGTTCAGGGAACGAGCAGTACTTC. Translated: CASSLTISSGNEQYF.

The chain employs TRBV7-3 and TRBJ2-5; 9 nucleotides agree with TRBD2. This CDR3 has 18 residues. V dropped 4 bases and J dropped 2; count of bases not matched to a gene: 14. CDR1 is SGHTA, CDR2 FQGTGA, per germline. DNA for the CDR3: TGTGCCAGCAGCTCCCAAGGGCTAGCGGGATCCCTACAAGAGACCCAGTACTTC. The encoded protein is CASSSQGLAGSLQETQYF.

V and J are TRBV6-1 and TRBJ1-2; 9 positions match TRBD1. There are 15 residues in the CDR3. After removal of 7 bases from V and 1 base from J, the junction contained 7 bases not matched to a gene. Germline CDR1 MNHNS, CDR2 SASEGT. The chain's CDR3 is CASTRGQGVNYGYTF. CDR3 DNA sequence: TGTGCCAGCACCCGGGGACAGGGAGTTAACTATGGCTACACCTTC.

The chain combines TRBV5-1 with TRBJ1-1; a possible D gene is TRBD1 (6 bases). Germline lookup yields CDR1 SGHRS and CDR2 YFSETQ. Trimming cost V 6 bases and J 0 bases, with 15 bases left between them. There are 15 residues in the CDR3. This CDR3 reads CASNPKQGMNTEAFF. In nucleotides, the CDR3 is TGCGCCAGCAACCCTAAACAGGGAATGAACACTGAAGCTTTCTTT. Together with reference TRBV5-1 and TRBJ1-1, the CDR3 gives the full variable domain: KAGVTQTPRYLIKTRGQQVTLSCSPISGHRSVSWYQQTPGQGLQFLFEYFSETQRNKGNFPGRFSGRQFSNSRSEMNVSTLELGDSALYLCASNPKQGMNTEAFFGQGTRLTVV.

This clone was seen a handful of times. The chain combines TRBV25-1 with TRBJ1-1, with D perhaps matching TRBD1 (5 bases). The CDR3 has 14 residues. In germline, CDR1 is MGHDK, CDR2 SYGVNS. Between the trimmed V and J ends, which lost 6 bases and 6 bases, there was a span of 17 bases. The CDR3 region is CASRIGGDGAEAFF. In DNA form, the CDR3 reads TGTGCCAGCAGGATCGGGGGAGACGGAGCTGAAGCTTTCTTT.

The chain joins TRBV7-8 to TRBJ2-1; 11 nucleotides align to TRBD2. CDR3 length: 17 residues. CDR1 and CDR2 from the germline V gene are SGHVS and FQNEAQ. V lost 5 bases to trimming and J lost 4 bases; unmatched junction nucleotides: 10. The CDR3 reads CASSPLPTSGGYNEQFF. The CDR3 DNA sequence: TGTGCCAGCAGCCCGTTACCAACTAGCGGGGGATACAATGAGCAGTTCTTC. Filled out from reference TRBV7-8 and TRBJ2-1, the complete variable domain reads GAGVSQSPRYKVAKRGQDVALRCDPISGHVSLFWYQQALGQGPEFLTYFQNEAQLDKSGLPSDRFFAERPEGSVSTLKIQRTQQEDSAVYLCASSPLPTSGGYNEQFFGPGTRLTVL.

This clone was detected only a few times. The V gene is TRBV6-6, the J gene TRBJ1-1, with D maybe TRBD1 (6 bases). The CDR3 runs 13 residues. Germline V gives CDR1 MNHNY, CDR2 SVGAGI (reference sequence). Trimming stripped 10 bases from V and 1 base from J, with 13 bases between. The CDR3 loop is CATTQGPNTEAFF. CDR3 DNA: TGTGCCACCACCCAGGGGCCGAACACTGAAGCTTTCTTT.

The chain is built from TRBV27 and TRBJ1-1; 8 nucleotides align to TRBD1. The V and J ends lost 3 bases and 3 bases, in that order; junction bases with no gene match: 9. The CDR3 loop spans 16 amino acids. From germline, CDR1 is MNHEY and CDR2 SMNVEV (reference sequence). CDR3 sequence reads: CASSFWQGAGDTEAFF. In DNA form, the CDR3 reads TGTGCCAGCAGTTTTTGGCAGGGGGCCGGGGACACTGAAGCTTTCTTT.